This T cell receptor (beta chain) was sequenced in a study of cytomegalovirus exposure and HLA in healthy donors (dated by TCRdb to 2017 to 2019). At the level of the whole study: An earlier analysis of approximately 640 of the donors reported 250 to 350 Gb of sequence data and about 100 million unique TCR beta sequences from roughly 200 million T cells. An early release covering roughly 640 HLA-typed donors comprised roughly 300 gigabases of sequencing data and 85 million to 100 million unique TCR sequences. Of the 300 to 500 genotyped donors, less than 85% were placed in the genetic ancestry cluster associated with self-reported Caucasian donors. The study was designed to test whether signatures of past pathogen exposure could be identified by cataloging public T cell receptors. The study profiled the T cell repertoires of about 720 subjects by immunosequencing and related them to cytomegalovirus serostatus. Along with the roughly 670-subject first cohort, a separate validation cohort of 120 different subjects was used. To predict cytomegalovirus infection status, the study combined high-throughput TCR immunosequencing, statistical association of individual TCRs with disease status, and machine learning. A later analysis re-analyzed previously published TCR beta repertoires from 500 to 700 donors and added high-resolution HLA genotyping to study TCR occurrence patterns. The later analysis used no new phenotypic data to find candidate immune exposures, relying instead on TCR beta sequences and their occurrence across donors. An earlier analysis of around 540 of the donors applied high-throughput TCR beta sequencing to assess whether each TCR beta V gene segment acted as functional or pseudogenic. Donor age, sex, ethnicity and CMV serostatus were collected together with the repertoire data. A later genetic analysis took genome-wide SNP genotypes for about 55% of the 666 donors and used that subset as a discovery cohort. Every discovery cohort repertoire had been produced on one sequencing platform. Both class I and class II loci were covered by HLA typing, at four-digit resolution. Typing coverage varied by locus: about 629-640 donors for A, B, C, DRB1 and DQB1; roughly 510 for DQA1; nearly 610 for DPA1; approximately 490 for DPB1. Roughly 5 DR-DQ haplotypes were treated as single units for association and clustering because of strong linkage in the cohort. On average, roughly 200,000 unique TCR beta nucleotide sequences were sequenced per donor among 398 genotyped donors of the cohort, with 15% to 20% of those sequences being non-productive.

In total, 630 or so healthy bone marrow donors made up the cohort. All cohort members were sampled while nominally healthy, although unrecorded immune exposures were likely present. The donor tested CMV seronegative and was one of the 352 seronegative cohort members. Each donor provided a peripheral blood sample, and peripheral blood mononuclear cells were used for TCR beta sequencing. The Qiagen DNeasy Blood Extraction Kit was used to extract genomic DNA from the blood cell samples. Summary of the overall study and its limitations: Cytomegalovirus status was reported to be diagnosed by the classifier with high specificity and sensitivity in both the original and validation cohorts. A few of the identified cytomegalovirus-associated TCR beta chains were confirmed in vitro to be specific for cytomegalovirus antigens. Only TCR beta chains were sequenced in this cohort, and the absence of alpha or paired-chain data limited detectable features. Because HLA typing was missing for some donors at each locus, association tests included only the typed subset. While some public TCRs were present in many individuals, most TCR sequences turned up only very rarely across donors. In the study, 150 to 200 TCR beta chains were listed as associated with cytomegalovirus. A later genetic analysis reported fewer N-insertions in productive TCRs among donors in an Asian-associated ancestry cluster than the roughly 700-donor mean. According to a later analysis, parvovirus B19, influenza, CMV and Epstein-Barr virus appeared linked to several top co-occurrence clusters. It was suggested by the authors that the approach could potentially be generalized to other disease states and immunological phenotypes. A further reported finding was that TCR beta sequences accurately predicted the HLA-A and HLA-B alleles for most subjects in the first cohort. At a false discovery rate of 0.05, a later analysis linked 16,951 TCR beta sequences to specific HLA alleles. An association between a missense DCLRE1C variant and V-gene and J-gene trimming of TCR beta chains was found in a later genetic analysis and replicated in an independent cohort. Strong co-occurrence of HLA alleles, especially DR and DQ, made assigning TCR associations to individual alleles difficult. Because counts were too low, about 18 rarely observed V segments, including chromosome 9 orphons, were excluded from the earlier analysis of several hundred of the donors. The presence/absence analyses assumed that sequencing depth was roughly uniform across donors, and that assumption may not be true. A cluster of highly shared sequence variants was judged likely to be a technical artifact of the sequencing pipeline. Correlated functional status among segregating V segments might be attributable to linkage disequilibrium, but an unknown experimental factor could not be ruled out. In a later analysis, HLA-associated TCR beta chains showed more clonal expansion and lower generation probabilities than non-associated chains that were equally common. The 87-base-pair reads could not distinguish some IMGT-functional V segments, including TRBV6-2 and TRBV6-3, so those segments were excluded. An earlier analysis of around 500 of the donors showed that most TCR beta V segments appeared in productive rearrangements either about 87% or about 30% of the time, which broadly matched IMGT annotations. CMV serostatus was the only immune exposure information available for the cohort. In a later analysis, most CMV-associated TCR beta chains were found to appear HLA-restricted, with HLA associations seemingly driven largely by CMV exposure. According to a later analysis, TCR association rates differed among HLA loci, with DRB1 alleles showing the most associated TCRs and HLA-C alleles showing the fewest.

Preparation of the library involved the immunoSEQ multiplex PCR assay. The multiplex PCR relied on a mix of 60 forward primers for TCR Vbeta segments and 13 reverse primers for TCR Jbeta segments. The CDR3 region of rearranged TCR beta genes was amplified from genomic DNA with a multiplex PCR assay. Amplified TCR beta libraries were sequenced as 87-base-pair reads on the Illumina HiSeq System. The published analysis was carried out like this. In a later analysis, 70 million to 95 million unique TCR beta chains were counted across the approximately 670 repertoires, and roughly 10 million of these chains were shared by at least two donors. To remove PCR and sequencing errors, raw reads were error-corrected and collapsed into unique sequences using a nearest-neighbor algorithm that merged closely related sequences. To assign V, D and J gene segments, CDR3 sequences were aligned to IMGT reference sequences. Each retained sequence needed at least a six-nucleotide match to both a V gene segment and a J gene segment. Rearrangements were called productive when the CDR3 lacked stop codons and stayed in frame with V and J; all others were non-productive. Following IMGT convention, CDR3 was defined as the stretch from the second conserved V-encoded cysteine to the conserved J-encoded phenylalanine. In an earlier analysis of roughly 610 of the donors, sequences lacking an unambiguous match to a single V gene segment were excluded. An earlier analysis of several hundred of the donors called V segments functional above 56.7% productive rearrangements and segregating when the between-donor standard deviation exceeded 5%. A statistical classification framework was built to diagnose cytomegalovirus status from the catalog of TCR beta chain sequences. V and J gene assignment, in a later analysis, came from comparing TCR nucleotide sequences with IMGT/GENE-DB human TR gene sequences. In a later analysis, CDR3 sequences and most-parsimonious VDJ recombination scenarios were assigned using the TCRdist pipeline. A later analysis defined each TCR beta chain by its CDR3 amino acid sequence plus V-gene family, and excluded reads lacking a unique V-gene family. A later analysis removed roughly 590 highly shared, low-generation-probability nucleotide sequences to deal with suspected cross-contamination and a sequencing artifact. A later analysis calculated a clonal expansion index for each public chain from normalized within-repertoire ranks of inferred template counts. Generation probabilities in a later analysis came from a VDJ recombination model fitted to out-of-frame rearrangements, and those results were checked against IGoR. In a later analysis, hypergeometric tests were used to score TCR-TCR, TCR-HLA and TCR-CMV co-occurrence, with a repertoire-size bias correction applied to TCR pairs. In a later analysis, false discovery rates were estimated by permuting HLA or CMV assignments 20 times. In a later analysis, co-occurring TCRs were grouped with DBSCAN, and TCRdist sequence similarity was added when clustering was performed within HLA-allele-positive subsets. Co-occurrence clustering excluded repertoires with fewer than 30,000 or more than 120,000 public chains, plus five with anomalous nucleotide sharing. TCRdb carries this immuneACCESS record with in-frame sequences only. Its versions omit some clonotypes, under half of them owing to an unresolved V gene in the studies checked, with the rest unexplained. V and J calls and clone size follow that table, whereas D and trimming were derived from the DNA. For this sample the table gives under 200,000 clones, of which roughly 85% were detected only once. The top ten clonotypes cover 0.69% of the sample.

For this clone: Its antigen is currently not known. Within one base of it there is no much larger clone, and no base qualities were kept.

Counted from cysteine to phenylalanine, this CDR3 has 16 amino acids. Here the CDR3 DNA is all that survives: 48 bases in frame from base 1. Sequences SGHTA (CDR1) and FQGNSA (CDR2) are obtained from the germline V gene. The V end loses 1 base and the J end loses 0 bases, and a stretch of 10 bases separates them. This chain is built from TRBV7-2 and TRBJ1-3; no D gene call is confident. The sample was PBMCs. The sequence was collected from a woman in her 40s in good health and CMV-seronegative. The nucleotides read TGTGCCAGCAGCTTAGATCCGTACAGCTCTGGAAACACCATATATTTT. Its protein reads: CASSLDPYSSGNTIYF.